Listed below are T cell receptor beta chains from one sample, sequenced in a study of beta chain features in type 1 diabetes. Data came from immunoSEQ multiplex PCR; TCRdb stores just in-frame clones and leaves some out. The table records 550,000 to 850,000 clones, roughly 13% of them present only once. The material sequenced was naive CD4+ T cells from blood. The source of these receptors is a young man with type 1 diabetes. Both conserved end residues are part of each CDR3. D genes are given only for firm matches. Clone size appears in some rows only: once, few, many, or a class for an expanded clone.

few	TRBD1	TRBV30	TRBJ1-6	TGTGCCTGGGGGGACAGAAAGAATTCACCCCTCCACTTT	CAWGDRKNSPLHF
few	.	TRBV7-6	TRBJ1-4	TGTGCCAGCAGCTTAGTAGGGCCCTTTAATGAAAAACTGTTTTTT	CASSLVGPFNEKLFF
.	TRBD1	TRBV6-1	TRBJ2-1	TGTGCCAGCAGTGGGACAGGGGGCTCCTACAATGAGCAGTTCTTC	CASSGTGGSYNEQFF
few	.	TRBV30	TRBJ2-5	TGTGCCTGGAGTTGGGATAGGCAGACCCAGTACTTC	CAWSWDRQTQYF
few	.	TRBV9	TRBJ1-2	TGTGCCAGCAGCGTAGCTCAGGCAGAGGACTATGGCTACACCTTC	CASSVAQAEDYGYTF
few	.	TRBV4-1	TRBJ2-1	TGCGCCAGCAGCCAAAACAGAGGGGGGCTGGACAATGAGCAGTTCTTC	CASSQNRGGLDNEQFF
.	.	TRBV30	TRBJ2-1	TGTGCCTCCAGGGGCACCTACAATGAGCAGTTCTTC	CASRGTYNEQFF
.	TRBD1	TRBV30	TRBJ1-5	TGTGCCTGGAGAGTTAAGGGACAGCTTAGCAATCAGCCCCAGCATTTT	CAWRVKGQLSNQPQHF
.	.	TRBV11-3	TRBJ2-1	TGTGCCAGCAGCTTAGGACTTTCTGAGCAGTTCTTC	CASSLGLSEQFF
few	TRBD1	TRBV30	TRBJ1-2	TGTGCCTGGACCGGGACAGTGTATGGCTACACCTTC	CAWTGTVYGYTF
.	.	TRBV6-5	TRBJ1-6	TGTGCCAGCAGCGAGGGACTGACCTACGGATCCCTCCACTTT	CASSEGLTYGSLHF
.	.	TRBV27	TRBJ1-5	TGTGCCAGCAGTTTGTCCAGGCATAGCAATCAGCCCCAGCATTTT	CASSLSRHSNQPQHF
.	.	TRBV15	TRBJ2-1	TGTGCCACCAGCAGAGATACCTACCAGAATCCCACCAATGAGCAGTTCTTC	CATSRDTYQNPTNEQFF
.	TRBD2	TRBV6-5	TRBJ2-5	TGTGCCAGCAGTTACTCGAGTGCGGGGGAGACGGAGACCCAGTACTTC	CASSYSSAGETETQYF
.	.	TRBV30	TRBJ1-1	TGTGCCTGGAGTAGACCCCCGAGGGCTTTCTTT	CAWSRPPRAFF
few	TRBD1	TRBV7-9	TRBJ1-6	TGTGCCAGCAGCCGCGGACAGGGGGAGATGGATTCACCCCTCCACTTT	CASSRGQGEMDSPLHF
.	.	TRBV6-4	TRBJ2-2	TGTGCCAGCAGTAGGCAGACGAACACCGGGGAGCTGTTTTTT	CASSRQTNTGELFF
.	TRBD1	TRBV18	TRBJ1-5	TGTGCCAGCTCACCAACAGGGGATCAGCCCCAGCATTTT	CASSPTGDQPQHF
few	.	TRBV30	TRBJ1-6	TGTGCCTGGAGTGTAGAAGGACCGGCGAATTCACCCCTCCACTTT	CAWSVEGPANSPLHF
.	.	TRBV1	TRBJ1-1	TGCACCAGCAAGGGAGTCATAGAGAACACTGAAGCTTTCTTT	CTSKGVIENTEAFF
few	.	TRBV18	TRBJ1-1	TGTGCCAGCTCACCTACCCAAGGGACTGAAGCTTTCTTT	CASSPTQGTEAFF
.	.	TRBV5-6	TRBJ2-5	TGTGCCAGCAGCTTGGGCATCCGAAAAGAGACCCAGTACTTC	CASSLGIRKETQYF
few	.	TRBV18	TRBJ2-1	TGTGCCAGCTCACCACCGTTTCAGGGAGAGGGGTTAGAGCAGTTCTTC	CASSPPFQGEGLEQFF
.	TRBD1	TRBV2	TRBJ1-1	TGTGCCAGCAGTGCAACCACAGGGGACACTGAAGCTTTCTTT	CASSATTGDTEAFF
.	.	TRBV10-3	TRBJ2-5	TGTGCCATCAGTCTCCGGGGGCGGGGCAACCAAGAGACCCAGTACTTC	CAISLRGRGNQETQYF
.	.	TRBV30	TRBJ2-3	TGTGCCTGGGCGCCCGGGTTGGGGGTTTGGGCAGATACGCAGTATTTT	CAWAPGLGVWADTQYF
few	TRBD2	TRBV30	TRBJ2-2	TGTGCCTGGACCGCGGGGGGGCCTACCGGGGAGCTGTTTTTT	CAWTAGGPTGELFF
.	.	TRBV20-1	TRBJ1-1	TGCAGTGAGGGGGGGACTGAAGCTTTCTTT	CSEGGTEAFF
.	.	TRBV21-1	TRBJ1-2	TGTGCCAGCAGCAAAGCGCTATTGCGTAACTTAAAGGGGAGCAGCTATGGCTACACCTTC	CASSKALLRNLKGSSYGYTF
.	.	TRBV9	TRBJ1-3	TGTGCCAGCAGCGCCCCTTGGGAGGGGTCCTCTGGAAACACCATATATTTT	CASSAPWEGSSGNTIYF
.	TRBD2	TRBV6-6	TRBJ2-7	TGTGCCAGCAGTACCGGGACTACAACCGAGCAGTACTTC	CASSTGTTTEQYF
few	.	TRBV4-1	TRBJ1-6	TGCGCCAGCAGCCAAGTAGGATCACCCCTCCACTTT	CASSQVGSPLHF
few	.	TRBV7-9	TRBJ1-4	TGTGCCAGCACCCTGGGGGCTACTAATGAAAAACTGTTTTTT	CASTLGATNEKLFF
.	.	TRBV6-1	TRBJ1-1	TGTGCCAGCAGTCGGGGGAACACTGAAGCTTTCTTT	CASSRGNTEAFF
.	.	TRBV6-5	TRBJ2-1	TGTGCCAGCAGTTCCCTCTTAGCGACTAGTTACAATGAGCAGTTCTTC	CASSSLLATSYNEQFF
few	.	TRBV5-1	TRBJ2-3	TGCGCCAGCAGCTTGGGACAGACCACAGATACGCAGTATTTT	CASSLGQTTDTQYF
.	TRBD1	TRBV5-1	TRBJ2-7	TGCGCCAGCAGCTCCGGACAGGGAAGTCGATCCCACGAGCAGTACTTC	CASSSGQGSRSHEQYF
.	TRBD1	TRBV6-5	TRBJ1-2	TGTGCCAGCAGTTACCGCAACAGGGGAGGTTATGGCTACACCTTC	CASSYRNRGGYGYTF
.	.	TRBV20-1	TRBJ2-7	TGCAGTGCCGGAAGGCACGAGCAGTACTTC	CSAGRHEQYF
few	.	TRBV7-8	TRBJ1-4	TGTGCCAGCAGCTCAGTGGGGGAGGTGAATGAAAAACTGTTTTTT	CASSSVGEVNEKLFF
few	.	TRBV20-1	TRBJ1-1	TGCAGTGCTTTATCCCCAGGTGACGCTTTCTTT	CSALSPGDAFF
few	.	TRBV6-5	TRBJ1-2	TGTGCCAGCAGTTACGGTTCACGGGGGGCAGGCTACACCTTC	CASSYGSRGAGYTF
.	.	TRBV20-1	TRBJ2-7	TGCAGTGCTGTCTACTACGAGCAGTACTTC	CSAVYYEQYF
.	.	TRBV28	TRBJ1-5	TGTGCCAGTACCGTGGAGGGTCAGCCCCAGCATTTT	CASTVEGQPQHF
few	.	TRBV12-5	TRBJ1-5	TGTGCTAGTGCCCAAATCTCGGGGGCAGCGAGCAATCAGCCCCAGCATTTT	CASAQISGAASNQPQHF
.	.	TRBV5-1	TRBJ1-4	TGCGCCAGCAGCTCCGGGACTTCGAATGAAAAACTGTTTTTT	CASSSGTSNEKLFF
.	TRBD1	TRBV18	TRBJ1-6	TGTGCCAGCTCACCAGGGACAGGGTATAATTCACCCCTCCACTTT	CASSPGTGYNSPLHF
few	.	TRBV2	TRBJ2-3	TGTGCCAGCAGGGCCACCACGGATACGCAGTATTTT	CASRATTDTQYF
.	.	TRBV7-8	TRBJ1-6	TGTGCCAGCAGCTTAAACTCCGATTCACCCCTCCACTTT	CASSLNSDSPLHF
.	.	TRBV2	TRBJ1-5	TGTGCCAGCAATGGGGGGTCTGGTCCCCTGTCCCAGCATTTT	CASNGGSGPLSQHF
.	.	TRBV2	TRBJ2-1	TGTGCCAGCGTATTAGATCTGGCGGATGAGCAGTTCTTC	CASVLDLADEQFF
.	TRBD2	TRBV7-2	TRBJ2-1	TGTGCCAGCAGCACAGGGACTAGCGGGGGGGCGAGTGAGCAGTTCTTC	CASSTGTSGGASEQFF
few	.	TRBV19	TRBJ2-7	TGTGCCAGTAGCCCCCCCGAGTTGGGCGAGCAGTACTTC	CASSPPELGEQYF
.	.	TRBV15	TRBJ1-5	TGTGCCACCAGCAGAGGGTCTAGCAATCAGCCCCAGCATTTT	CATSRGSSNQPQHF